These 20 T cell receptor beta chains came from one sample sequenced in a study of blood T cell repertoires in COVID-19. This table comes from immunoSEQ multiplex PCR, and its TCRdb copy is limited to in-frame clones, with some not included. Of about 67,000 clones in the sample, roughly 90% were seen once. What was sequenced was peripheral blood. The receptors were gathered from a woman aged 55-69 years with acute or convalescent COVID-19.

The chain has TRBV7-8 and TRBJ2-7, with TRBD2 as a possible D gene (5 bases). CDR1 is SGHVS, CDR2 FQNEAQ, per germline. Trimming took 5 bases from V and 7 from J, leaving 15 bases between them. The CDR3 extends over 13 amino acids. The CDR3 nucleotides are TGTGCCAGCAGCCTTAGAAAATCGGGGGAGCAGTACGTC. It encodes CASSLRKSGEQYV.

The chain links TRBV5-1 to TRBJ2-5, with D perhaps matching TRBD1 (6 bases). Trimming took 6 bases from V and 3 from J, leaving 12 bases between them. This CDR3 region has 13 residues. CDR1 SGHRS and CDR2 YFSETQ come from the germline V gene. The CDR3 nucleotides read TGCGCCAGCAACGGACAGTGGGAAGAGACCCAGTACTTC. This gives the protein CASNGQWEETQYF.

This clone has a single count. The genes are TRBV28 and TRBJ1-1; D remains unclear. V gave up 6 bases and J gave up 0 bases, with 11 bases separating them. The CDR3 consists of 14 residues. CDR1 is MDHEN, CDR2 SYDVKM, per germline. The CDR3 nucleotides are TGTGCCAGCAGGCCGAGCGGGGTGAACACTGAAGCTTTCTTT. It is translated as CASRPSGVNTEAFF.

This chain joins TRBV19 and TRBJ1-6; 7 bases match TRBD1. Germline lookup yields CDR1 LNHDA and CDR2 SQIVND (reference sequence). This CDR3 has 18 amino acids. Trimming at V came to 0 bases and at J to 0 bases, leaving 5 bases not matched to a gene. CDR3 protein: CASSIEGTESSYNSPLHF. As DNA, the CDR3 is TGTGCCAGTAGTATAGAGGGGACAGAAAGCTCCTATAATTCACCCCTCCACTTT.

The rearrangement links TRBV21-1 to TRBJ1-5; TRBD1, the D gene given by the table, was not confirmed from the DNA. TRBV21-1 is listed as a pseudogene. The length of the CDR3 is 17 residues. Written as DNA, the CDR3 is TGTGCCAGCAGCAACCGTGGGACAGGGGGCCGCAATCAGCCCCAGCATTTT. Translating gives CASSNRGTGGRNQPQHF.

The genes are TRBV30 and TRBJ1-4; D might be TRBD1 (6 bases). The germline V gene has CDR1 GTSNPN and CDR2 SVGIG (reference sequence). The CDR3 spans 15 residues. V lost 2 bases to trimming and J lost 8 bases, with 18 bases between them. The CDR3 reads CAWSLSPGAREKLFF. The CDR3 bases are TGTGCCTGGAGTCTCAGTCCAGGGGCAAGGGAAAAACTGTTTTTT.

CDR3 residues: CASSLWTSGSGTSTDTQYF. CDR3 bases: TGCGCCAGCAGCCTATGGACTAGCGGGAGTGGGACTAGCACAGATACGCAGTATTTT. The chain uses TRBV5-1 and TRBJ2-3, with 13 bases matching TRBD2. Trimming at V came to 4 bases and at J to 0 bases, leaving 11 bases not matched to a gene. Germline V gene sequence: CDR1 SGHRS, CDR2 YFSETQ. The CDR3 has 19 residues.

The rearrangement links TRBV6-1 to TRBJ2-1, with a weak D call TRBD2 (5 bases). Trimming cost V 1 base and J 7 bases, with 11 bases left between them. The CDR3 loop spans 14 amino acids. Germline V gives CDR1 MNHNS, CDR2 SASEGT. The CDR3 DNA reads TGTGCCAGCAGTGAAGGGACTTTGCTTAATGAGCAGTTCTTC. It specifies CASSEGTLLNEQFF.

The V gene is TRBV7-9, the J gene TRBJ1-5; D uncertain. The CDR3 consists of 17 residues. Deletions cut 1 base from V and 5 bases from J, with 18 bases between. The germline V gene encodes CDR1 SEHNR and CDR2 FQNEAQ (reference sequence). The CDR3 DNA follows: TGTGCCAGCAGCTTAGGCTCAATGGCCAGTCCCCATCAGCCCCAGCATTTT. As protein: CASSLGSMASPHQPQHF.

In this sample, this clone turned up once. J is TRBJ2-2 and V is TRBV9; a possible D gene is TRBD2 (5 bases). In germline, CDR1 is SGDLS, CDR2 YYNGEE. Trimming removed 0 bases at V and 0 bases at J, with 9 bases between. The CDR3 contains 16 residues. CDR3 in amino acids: CASSVGPSSNTGELFF. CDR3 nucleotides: TGTGCCAGCAGCGTAGGCCCTAGCTCGAACACCGGGGAGCTGTTTTTT.

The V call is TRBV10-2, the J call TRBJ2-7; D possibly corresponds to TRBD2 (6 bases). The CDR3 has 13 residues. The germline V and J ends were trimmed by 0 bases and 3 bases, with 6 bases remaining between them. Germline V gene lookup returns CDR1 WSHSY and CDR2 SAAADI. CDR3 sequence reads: CASSESGGYEQYV. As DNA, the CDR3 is TGCGCCAGCAGTGAGTCGGGAGGCTACGAGCAGTACGTC.

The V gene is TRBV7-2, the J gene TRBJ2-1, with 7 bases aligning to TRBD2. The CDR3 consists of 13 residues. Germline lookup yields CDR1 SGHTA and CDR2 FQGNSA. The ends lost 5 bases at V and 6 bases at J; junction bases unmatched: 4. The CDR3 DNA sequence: TGTGCCAGCAGCCCCTGGACTAGCAATGAGCAGTTCTTC. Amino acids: CASSPWTSNEQFF.

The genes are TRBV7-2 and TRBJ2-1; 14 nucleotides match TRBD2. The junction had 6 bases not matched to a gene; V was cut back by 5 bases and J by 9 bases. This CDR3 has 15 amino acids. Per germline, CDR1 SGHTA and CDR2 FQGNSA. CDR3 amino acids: CASSKGLAGGFEQFF. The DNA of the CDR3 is TGTGCCAGCAGCAAAGGACTAGCGGGAGGTTTTGAGCAGTTCTTC.

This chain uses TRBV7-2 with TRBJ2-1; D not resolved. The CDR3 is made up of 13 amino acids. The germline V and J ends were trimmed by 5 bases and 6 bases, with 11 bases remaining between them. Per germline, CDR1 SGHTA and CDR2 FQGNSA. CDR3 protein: CASSRPPGNEQFF. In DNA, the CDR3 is TGTGCCAGCAGCCGCCCCCCGGGCAATGAGCAGTTCTTC.

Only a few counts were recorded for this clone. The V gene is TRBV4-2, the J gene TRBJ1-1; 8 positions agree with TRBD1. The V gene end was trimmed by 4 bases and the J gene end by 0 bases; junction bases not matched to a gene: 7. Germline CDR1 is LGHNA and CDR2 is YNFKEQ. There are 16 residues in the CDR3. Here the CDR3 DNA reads TGTGCCAGCAGCCCCTTGGACAGGGCCATGAACACTGAAGCTTTCTTT. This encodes CASSPLDRAMNTEAFF.

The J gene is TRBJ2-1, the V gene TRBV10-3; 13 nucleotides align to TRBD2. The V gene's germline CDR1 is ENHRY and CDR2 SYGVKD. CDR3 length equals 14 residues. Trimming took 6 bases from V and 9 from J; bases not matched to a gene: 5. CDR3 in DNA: TGTGCCATCAGACCGGGACTAGCGGGAACTGAGCAGTTCTTC. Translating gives CAIRPGLAGTEQFF.

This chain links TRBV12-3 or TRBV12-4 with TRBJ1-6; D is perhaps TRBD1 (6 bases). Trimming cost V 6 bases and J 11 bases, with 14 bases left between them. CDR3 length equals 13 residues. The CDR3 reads CASSTRTEAPLHF. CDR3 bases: TGTGCCAGCAGCACCCGGACAGAGGCACCCCTCCACTTT.

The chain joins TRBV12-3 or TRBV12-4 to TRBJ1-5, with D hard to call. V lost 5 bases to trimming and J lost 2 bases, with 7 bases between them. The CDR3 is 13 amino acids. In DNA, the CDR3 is TGTGCCAGCAGTACCCAGGGCAATCAGCCCCAGCATTTT. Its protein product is CASSTQGNQPQHF.

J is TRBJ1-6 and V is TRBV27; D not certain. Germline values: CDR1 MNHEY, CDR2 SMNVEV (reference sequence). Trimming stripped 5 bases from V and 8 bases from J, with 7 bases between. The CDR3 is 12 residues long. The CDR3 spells CASSTMDSPLHF. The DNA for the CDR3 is TGTGCCAGCAGTACAATGGATTCACCCCTCCACTTT.

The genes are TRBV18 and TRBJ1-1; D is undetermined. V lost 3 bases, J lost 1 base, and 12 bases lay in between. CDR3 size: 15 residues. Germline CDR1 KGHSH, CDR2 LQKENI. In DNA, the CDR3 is TGTGCCAGCTCACCGTCAAGCCAAGAGAACACTGAAGCTTTCTTT. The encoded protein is CASSPSSQENTEAFF. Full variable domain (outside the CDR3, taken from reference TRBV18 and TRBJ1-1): NAGVMQNPRHLVRRRGQEARLRCSPMKGHSHVYWYRQLPEEGLKFMVYLQKENIIDESGMPKERFSAEFPKEGPSILRIQQVVRGDSAAYFCASSPSSQENTEAFFGQGTRLTVV.